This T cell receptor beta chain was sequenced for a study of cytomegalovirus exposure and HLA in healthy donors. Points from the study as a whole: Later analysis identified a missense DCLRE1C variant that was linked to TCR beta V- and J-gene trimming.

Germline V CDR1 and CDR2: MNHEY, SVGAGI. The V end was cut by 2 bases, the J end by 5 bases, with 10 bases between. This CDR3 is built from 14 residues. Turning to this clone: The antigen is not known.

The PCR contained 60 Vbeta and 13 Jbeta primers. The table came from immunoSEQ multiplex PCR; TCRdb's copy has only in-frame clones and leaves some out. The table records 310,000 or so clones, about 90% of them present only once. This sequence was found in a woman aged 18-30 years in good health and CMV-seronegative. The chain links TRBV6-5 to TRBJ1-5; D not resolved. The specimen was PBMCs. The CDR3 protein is CASSYAAADQPQHF. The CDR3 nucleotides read TGTGCCAGCAGTTACGCGGCAGCTGATCAGCCCCAGCATTTT.